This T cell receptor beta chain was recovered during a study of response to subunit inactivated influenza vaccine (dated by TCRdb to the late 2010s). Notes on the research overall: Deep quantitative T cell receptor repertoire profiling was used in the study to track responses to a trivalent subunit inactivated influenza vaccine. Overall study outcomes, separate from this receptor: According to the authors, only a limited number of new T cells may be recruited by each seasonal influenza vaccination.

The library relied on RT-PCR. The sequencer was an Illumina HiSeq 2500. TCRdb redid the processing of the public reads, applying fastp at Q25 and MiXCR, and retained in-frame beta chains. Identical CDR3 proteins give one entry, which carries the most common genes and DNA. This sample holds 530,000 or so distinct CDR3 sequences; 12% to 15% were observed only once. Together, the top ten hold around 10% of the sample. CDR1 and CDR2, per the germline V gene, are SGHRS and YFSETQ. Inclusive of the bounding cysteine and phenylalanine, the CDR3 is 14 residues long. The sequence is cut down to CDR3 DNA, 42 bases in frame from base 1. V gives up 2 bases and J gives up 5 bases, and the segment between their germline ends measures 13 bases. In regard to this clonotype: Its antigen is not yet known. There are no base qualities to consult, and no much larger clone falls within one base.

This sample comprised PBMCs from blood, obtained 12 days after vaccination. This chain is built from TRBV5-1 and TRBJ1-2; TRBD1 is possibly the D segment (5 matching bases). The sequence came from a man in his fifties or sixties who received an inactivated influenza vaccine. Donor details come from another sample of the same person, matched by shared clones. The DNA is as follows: TGCGCCAGCAGCTTAGCAGGGCAGGAGTATGGCTACACCTTC. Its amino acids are CASSLAGQEYGYTF.